These 18 T cell receptor beta chains share one sample of origin, sequenced in a study of regulatory T cells in long-lasting Graves disease. Time point reported: newly diagnosed GD, antithyroid drugs for less than 3 months. Extracted RNA from PBMCs served as the source of the TCR library. Combining iRepertoire HTBI primers with Arm-PCR of CDR3 regions, the authors built TCR beta libraries. Using its own MiXCR run on the multiplex PCR reads, TCRdb lists one record per CDR3 protein. This table holds 350,000 to 400,000 distinct CDR3 sequences, 15% to 19% found once. Specimen: peripheral blood mononuclear cells (PBMCs), collected at new diagnosis, from a patient treated with antithyroid drugs. These receptors all stem from a female donor with Graves disease.

The chain couples TRBV7-9 to TRBJ2-7; 9 bases agree with TRBD1. The trim removed 5 bases at V and 6 bases at J, leaving 14 bases unmatched. The CDR3 contains 16 residues. Germline CDR1 is SEHNR and CDR2 is FQNEAQ (reference sequence). This chain's CDR3 is CASSTAGTGLLAEQYF. CDR3 in DNA: TGTGCCAGCAGCACCGCCGGGACAGGGCTTTTGGCCGAGCAGTACTTC.

The V and J genes are TRBV20-1 and TRBJ1-2, with a weak D call TRBD1 (6 bases). V lost 1 base and J 6 bases, leaving 12 bases between the germline ends. The CDR3 has 13 residues. CDR1 DFQATT and CDR2 SNEGSKA come from the germline V gene (reference sequence). This chain's CDR3 is CSARAAGVHGYTF. CDR3 in DNA: TGCAGTGCTAGAGCGGCAGGGGTCCATGGCTACACCTTC.

This clonotype has a handful of counts. This chain links TRBV29-1 with TRBJ1-3; D may be TRBD1 (5 bases). Germline lookup yields CDR1 SQVTM and CDR2 ANQGSEA. The V end was cut by 0 bases, the J end by 0 bases, with 21 bases between. CDR3 length equals 19 residues. This CDR3 is CSVEDRGVGAPTSGNTIYF. The CDR3 bases are TGCAGCGTTGAAGATCGGGGTGTCGGGGCTCCGACCTCTGGAAACACCATATATTTT.

This clonotype has more than one count but fewer than ten. V is TRBV6-5 and J is TRBJ2-2; D perhaps matches TRBD1 (6 bases). V lost 4 bases to trimming and J lost 5 bases, with 8 bases between them. This CDR3 has 13 residues. Germline CDR1 is MNHEY and CDR2 is SVGAGI. CDR3 amino acids: CASSFGQTGELFF. DNA of the CDR3: TGTGCCAGCAGTTTCGGACAGACCGGGGAGCTGTTTTTT.

This clonotype appeared many times. This chain joins TRBV5-1 and TRBJ2-7; 9 nucleotides align to TRBD1. Trimming cost V 0 bases and J 5 bases; bases outside gene matches: 9. The CDR3 is made up of 16 amino acids. Germline loops: CDR1 SGHRS, CDR2 YFSETQ. CDR3 in DNA: TGCGCCAGCAGCTTGGATGGACAGGGGAATTATGACGAGCAGTACTTC. Protein: CASSLDGQGNYDEQYF.

The chain employs TRBV7-2 and TRBJ2-2; TRBD2 aligns across 8 bases. Germline CDR1 and CDR2: SGHTA and FQGNSA. The CDR3 consists of 12 residues. With V trimmed by 3 bases and J by 16 bases, 7 bases remained unmatched. Written as DNA, the CDR3 is TGTGCCAGCAGCTTTGGCCGGGAGGGCCAGTTTTTT. Protein sequence: CASSFGREGQFF.

At least ten counts were recorded for this clonotype. The chain is built from TRBV4-1 and TRBJ2-1; no firm D call. CDR3 length: 14 residues. Trimming cost V 0 bases and J 5 bases, with 8 bases left between them. Germline CDR1 MGHRA, CDR2 YSYEKL. CDR3 in amino acids: CASSQDVMDNEQFF. In DNA, the CDR3 is TGCGCCAGCAGCCAAGATGTAATGGACAATGAGCAGTTCTTC.

This clonotype occurred many times. The chain is built from TRBV14 and TRBJ2-1, with a possible D match to TRBD1 (5 bases). The germline V gene has CDR1 SGHDN and CDR2 FVKESK. V lost 0 bases, J lost 8 bases, and 14 bases lay in between. The CDR3 covers 15 residues. CDR3 loop: CASSQDRSRVDEQFF. The CDR3 DNA reads TGTGCCAGCAGCCAAGACCGAAGCAGGGTTGATGAGCAGTTCTTC.

The table lists this clonotype with many counts. V is TRBV5-1 and J is TRBJ2-1; 8 nucleotides match TRBD2. Losses at the gene ends were 4 bases for V and 1 base for J; bases not matched to a gene: 13. CDR3 length: 18 amino acids. Per the germline V gene, CDR1 is SGHRS and CDR2 is YFSETQ. CDR3 in amino acids: CASSQTIGLASSYNEQFF. In DNA form, the CDR3 reads TGCGCCAGCAGCCAGACGATCGGACTAGCCAGTTCCTACAATGAGCAGTTCTTC.

This clonotype was seen repeatedly, ten times or more. The rearrangement uses TRBV6-5 and TRBJ2-1; possibly TRBD1 for D (6 bases). The CDR3 length is 16 residues. CDR1 and CDR2 (germline): MNHEY, SVGAGI. V lost 2 bases, J lost 7 bases, and 18 bases lay in between. The CDR3 spells CASSYDPDRTANEQFF. The CDR3 DNA sequence: TGTGCCAGCAGTTACGATCCCGACAGGACGGCGAATGAGCAGTTCTTC.

This clonotype was recorded a few times. A clone one base away is much larger, so this may be a read error. The rearrangement joins TRBV2 to TRBJ1-6, with D possibly TRBD1 on 5 matching bases. The V end was cut by 6 bases, the J end by 6 bases, with 18 bases between. Germline V gene data show CDR1 as SNHLY and CDR2 as FYNNEI. This CDR3 spans 16 amino acids. This CDR3 reads CASRAPGRGFNSPLHF. DNA for the CDR3: TGTGCCAGCAGAGCTCCGGGACGGGGGTTTAATTCACCCCTCCACTTT.

This clonotype was counted a few times. This rearrangement joins TRBV19 to TRBJ1-1; no firm D call. The CDR3 is 16 residues long. V was shortened by 1 base and J by 1 base, with 13 bases between the two germline ends. CDR1 is LNHDA and CDR2 is SQIVND in the germline V gene (reference sequence). The CDR3 region is CASSIGLSARNTEAFF. The CDR3 DNA sequence: TGTGCCAGTAGTATAGGGTTATCGGCGAGGAACACTGAAGCTTTCTTT.

There are a few counts of this clonotype. The genes are TRBV27 and TRBJ1-2; no reliable D call. V lost 6 bases and J lost 4, with 18 bases in between. The CDR3 runs to 15 residues. The germline V gene encodes CDR1 MNHEY and CDR2 SMNVEV (reference sequence). The CDR3 protein is CASSLNGRPGYGYTF. As DNA, the CDR3 is TGTGCCAGCAGCCTAAACGGGCGCCCGGGCTATGGCTACACCTTC.

This clonotype was recorded many times. CDR3 region: CASSYGWTGGAMNEQYF. CDR3 DNA: TGTGCCAGCAGTTACGGTTGGACAGGGGGCGCGATGAACGAGCAGTACTTC. The chain has TRBV6-2 or TRBV6-3 and TRBJ2-7, with 11 bases matching TRBD1. Trimming at V came to 2 bases and at J to 5 bases, leaving 11 bases not matched to a gene. This CDR3 comprises 17 residues. Germline V CDR1 and CDR2: MNHEY, SVGEGT.

This rearrangement joins TRBV5-1 to TRBJ1-1, with 10 positions matching TRBD1. J gave up 1 base and V 7 bases, and 13 bases lay outside the gene matches. The CDR3 has 17 amino acids. CDR1 SGHRS and CDR2 YFSETQ come from the germline V gene. CDR3 sequence (DNA): TGCGCCAGCGGCCGGGACAGGGGATTGGCCCGGAACACTGAAGCTTTCTTT. Protein product: CASGRDRGLARNTEAFF.

This clonotype appeared many times. The chain has TRBV3-1 and TRBJ1-5, with a possible D match to TRBD1 (5 bases). The length of the CDR3 is 15 residues. Germline-derived CDR1 and CDR2 are LGHDT and YNNKEL (reference sequence). Trimming took 0 bases from V and 6 from J, leaving 12 bases between them. The CDR3 here is CASSQDLTGTQPQHF. In DNA, the CDR3 is TGTGCCAGCAGCCAAGATTTAACGGGGACTCAGCCCCAGCATTTT.

Only a few counts were recorded for this clonotype. The V gene is TRBV20-1, the J gene TRBJ2-1; D could derive from TRBD1 or TRBD2 (6 bases each). This CDR3 comprises 19 residues. Germline CDR1 reads DFQATT; CDR2 reads SNEGSKA (reference sequence). Trimming cost V 3 bases and J 0 bases, with 24 bases left between them. The CDR3 loop is CSASILGEDSPSSYNEQFF. CDR3 nucleotide sequence: TGCAGTGCTAGTATCCTGGGGGAGGACAGTCCGAGCTCCTACAATGAGCAGTTCTTC.

This clonotype was recorded a few times. The chain couples TRBV6-2 or TRBV6-3 to TRBJ2-1; TRBD2 aligns across 12 bases. V was pared by 4 bases and J by 1 base, with 2 bases of the junction left unmatched. The CDR3 covers 16 residues. Germline CDR1 reads MNHEY; CDR2 reads SVGEGT. The CDR3 here is CASSWTSGDSYNEQFF. The CDR3 region has the DNA TGTGCCAGCAGTTGGACTAGCGGGGATTCCTACAATGAGCAGTTCTTC.